One sample yielded the 26 T cell receptor beta chains listed below, sequenced in a study of cytomegalovirus exposure and HLA in healthy donors. The PCR was carried out with 60 Vbeta primers and 13 Jbeta primers. The data were produced by immunoSEQ multiplex PCR, yet TCRdb's version contains in-frame clones alone and is incomplete. The sample records roughly 250,000 clones, 75% to 85% being singletons. Sample: PBMCs. The receptors originated from a girl aged 2-10 years in good health and CMV-seronegative.

This sequence joins TRBV21-1 and TRBJ1-1; the table's D call, TRBD1, was not checked against the DNA. TRBV21-1 is recorded as a pseudogene. The CDR3 is 14 amino acids. The CDR3 here is CASSKSGMDTEAFF. For the CDR3, the DNA is TGTGCCAGCAGCAAATCAGGGATGGACACTGAAGCTTTCTTT.

This chain links TRBV28 with TRBJ2-3; D remains unclear. This CDR3 has 14 residues. Trimming removed 4 bases at V and 0 bases at J, with 8 bases between. Per the germline V gene, CDR1 is MDHEN and CDR2 is SYDVKM. CDR3: CASSSTASTDTQYF. CDR3 DNA: TGTGCCAGCAGTTCTACAGCTAGCACAGATACGCAGTATTTT.

The V gene is TRBV6-5, the J gene TRBJ2-1; 7 nucleotides match TRBD2. The CDR3 has 14 residues. V was pared by 2 bases and J by 4 bases, with 2 bases of the junction left unmatched. CDR1 and CDR2 (germline): MNHEY, SVGAGI. The chain's CDR3 is CASSYASGYNEQFF. The CDR3 bases are TGTGCCAGCAGTTACGCTAGCGGATACAATGAGCAGTTCTTC.

This clone was recorded once. An end of the junction does not agree with germline; a read error may underlie this. The chain joins TRBV4-1 to TRBJ1-5; D uncertain. Germline CDR1 is MGHRA and CDR2 is YSYEKL. CDR3 size: 16 residues. In nucleotides, the CDR3 is TGCGCCAGCAGCCAAGGCTCAGGTGTAACCAATCTGCCCCAGCATTTT. Translated: CASSQGSGVTNLPQHF.

This sequence joins TRBV6-5 and TRBJ2-7, with 8 bases matching TRBD2. Per the germline V gene, CDR1 is MNHEY and CDR2 is SVGAGI. CDR3 length: 15 residues. With V trimmed by 6 bases and J by 0 bases, 7 bases remained unmatched. The CDR3 spells CASRTLAASSYEQYF. DNA for the CDR3: TGTGCCAGCAGGACACTAGCGGCAAGCTCCTACGAGCAGTACTTC.

This clone has just a few counts. The rearrangement links TRBV11-2 to TRBJ2-7; D perhaps matches TRBD2 (6 bases). Germline V gene lookup returns CDR1 SGHAT and CDR2 FQNNGV. This CDR3 contains 14 residues. V lost 5 bases to trimming and J lost 3 bases, with 14 bases between them. The chain's CDR3 is CASSTRGLGYEQYF. In DNA, the CDR3 is TGTGCCAGCAGCACCCGGGGACTCGGCTACGAGCAGTACTTC.

The sample holds a few counts of this clone. The rearrangement uses TRBV4-1 and TRBJ1-1, with D possibly being TRBD1 (6 bases). The germline V and J ends were trimmed by 4 bases and 1 base, with 13 bases remaining between them. Per the germline V gene, CDR1 is MGHRA and CDR2 is YSYEKL. The CDR3 length is 15 residues. The CDR3 sequence is CASSRLGQQNTEAFF. CDR3 in DNA: TGCGCCAGCAGCCGCCTAGGACAGCAGAACACTGAAGCTTTCTTT.

V usage is TRBV15 and J usage is TRBJ2-1; 9 bases map to TRBD2. With 0 bases clipped from V and 5 bases from J, the junction kept 5 bases outside the gene matches. The CDR3 spans 16 residues. CDR1 and CDR2 from the germline V gene are LNHNV and YYDKDF (reference sequence). CDR3 in amino acids: CATSREPGLADNEQFF. CDR3 nucleotides: TGTGCCACCAGCAGAGAGCCGGGACTAGCCGACAATGAGCAGTTCTTC.

This chain uses TRBV6-4 with TRBJ2-7; D possibly corresponds to TRBD1 (5 bases). Germline CDR1 reads MRHNA; CDR2 reads SNTAGT. The CDR3 covers 17 residues. V was pared by 2 bases and J by 2 bases, with 19 bases between. The chain's CDR3 is CASSDAVAGFLPYEQYF. The CDR3 DNA sequence: TGTGCCAGCAGTGACGCGGTCGCAGGGTTCCTCCCCTACGAGCAGTACTTC.

This clone is a singleton in its sample. The chain recombines TRBV10-1 with TRBJ1-1; 8 bases are a match to TRBD1. The CDR3 consists of 15 residues. The J segment lost 3 bases and the V segment lost 4 bases, leaving 7 bases of the junction unmatched. The germline gives CDR1 WNHNN, CDR2 SYGVQD (reference sequence). This chain's CDR3 is CASSVGTGQHTEAFF. The CDR3 bases are TGCGCCAGCAGTGTTGGGACAGGTCAGCACACTGAAGCTTTCTTT.

The sample holds one count of this clone. The V call is TRBV5-4, the J call TRBJ2-7; 7 positions agree with TRBD2. CDR3 length equals 17 residues. V lost 3 bases and J lost 5; bases outside the gene matches: 17. CDR1 and CDR2 (germline): SGHNT, YYREEE (reference sequence). CDR3 in DNA: TGTGCCAGCAGCTCGGGCCCCGGGACTACTCTGCCCCACGAGCAGTACTTC. It yields the protein CASSSGPGTTLPHEQYF.

The chain is built from TRBV28 and TRBJ2-7, with D maybe TRBD1 (6 bases). V was trimmed by 6 bases and J by 6 bases, leaving 12 bases between them. The CDR3 length is 12 residues. CDR1 is MDHEN and CDR2 is SYDVKM in the germline V gene. CDR3 coding DNA: TGTGCCAGCAGGGGAAACAGGGCCGAGCAGTACTTC. Amino acids: CASRGNRAEQYF.

The chain joins TRBV5-1 to TRBJ1-2; 7 positions agree with TRBD1. Trimming cost V 4 bases and J 3 bases; bases outside gene matches: 6. The CDR3 extends over 14 amino acids. CDR1 is SGHRS and CDR2 is YFSETQ in the germline V gene. The CDR3 region has the DNA TGCGCCAGCAGCATGGACAGGAACTACTATGGCTACACCTTC. Residues: CASSMDRNYYGYTF.

This clone was counted a single time. J is TRBJ1-5 and V is TRBV27; D is perhaps TRBD1 (6 bases). The CDR3 extends over 14 amino acids. Trimming left V 5 bases short and J 6 bases short, with 14 bases between. The germline V gene encodes CDR1 MNHEY and CDR2 SMNVEV (reference sequence). The CDR3 protein is CASSMDSAGQPQHF. CDR3 bases: TGTGCCAGCAGTATGGACAGTGCGGGTCAGCCCCAGCATTTT.

The chain links TRBV20-1 to TRBJ1-2; 7 bases fit TRBD1. The CDR3 has 11 amino acids. V lost 2 bases, J lost 11 bases, and 5 bases stayed unmatched. CDR1 is DFQATT and CDR2 is SNEGSKA in the germline V gene (reference sequence). CDR3 protein: CSARKDRLYTF. As DNA, the CDR3 is TGCAGTGCTAGAAAGGACAGGTTGTACACCTTC.

This chain connects TRBV7-3 to TRBJ2-5; TRBD2 might be the D (7 bases). The V and J ends lost 3 bases and 0 bases respectively, with 11 bases between them. This CDR3 region has 15 residues. From germline, CDR1 is SGHTA and CDR2 FQGTGA. The CDR3 here is CASSFNGGHQETQYF. Written as DNA, the CDR3 is TGTGCCAGCAGCTTCAACGGGGGGCACCAAGAGACCCAGTACTTC.

The chain couples TRBV4-1 to TRBJ2-7; 7 bases align to TRBD2. The germline CDR1 and CDR2 sequences are MGHRA and YSYEKL. There are 16 residues in the CDR3. V lost 1 base, J lost 2 bases, and 8 bases stayed unmatched. The CDR3 DNA follows: TGCGCCAGCAGCCAAGTGAACGCGGGGGACCCCTACGAGCAGTACTTC. Encoded protein: CASSQVNAGDPYEQYF.

In this sample, this clone turned up once. V gene TRBV6-6 combines with J gene TRBJ1-3; D is undetermined. The germline gives CDR1 MNHNY, CDR2 SVGAGI (reference sequence). The V end lost 7 bases, the J end lost 3 bases, and 16 bases lay between the germline ends. The CDR3 totals 15 residues. The CDR3 sequence is CASTSAQVYGNTIYF. CDR3 nucleotides: TGTGCCAGCACCTCGGCCCAGGTGTATGGAAACACCATATATTTT.

The rearrangement uses TRBV5-1 and TRBJ2-1; the match to TRBD2 covers 9 bases. The germline gives CDR1 SGHRS, CDR2 YFSETQ. CDR3 length: 15 residues. J gave up 2 bases and V 0 bases, and 0 bases lay outside the gene matches. The CDR3 nucleotides are TGCGCCAGCAGCTTGGTAGCGGGAGCCTACAATGAGCAGTTCTTC. It specifies CASSLVAGAYNEQFF.

The CDR3 DNA reads as TGTGCCAGCAGCTTAGAAGGGGGCACCGGGGAGCTGTTTTTT. Its protein is CASSLEGGTGELFF. This chain joins TRBV7-6 and TRBJ2-2, with a weak D call TRBD1 (6 bases). The CDR3 consists of 14 residues. Germline CDR1 SGHVS, CDR2 FNYEAQ. The ends were cut back, 1 base at V and 4 bases at J, with 7 bases in the middle.

The genes are TRBV28 and TRBJ2-1; the D gene is possibly TRBD2 (5 bases). The CDR3 runs to 13 residues. The V and J ends lost 5 bases and 3 bases respectively, with 8 bases between them. Germline-derived CDR1 and CDR2 are MDHEN and SYDVKM. The CDR3 loop reads CASSRGNYNEQFF. CDR3 in DNA: TGTGCCAGCAGTAGAGGGAACTACAATGAGCAGTTCTTC.

Only one count was recorded for this clone. The gene calls are TRBV5-1 and TRBJ2-5; 8 positions agree with TRBD1. The J call may not be correct, given that the DNA end is closer to TRBJ2-7. The CDR3 extends over 13 amino acids. The V gene's germline CDR1 is SGHRS and CDR2 YFSETQ. Written as DNA, the CDR3 is TGCGCCAGCAGCTACAGAGGACAGGGCGAGCAGTACTTC. Amino acid sequence: CASSYRGQGEQYF.

J is TRBJ2-7 and V is TRBV19, with 7 bases aligning to TRBD2. V shed 3 bases, J shed 3 bases, and the junction held 5 bases outside the gene matches. Germline V gene sequence: CDR1 LNHDA, CDR2 SQIVND (reference sequence). This CDR3 region has 14 residues. The CDR3 bases are TGTGCCAGTAGTATGGGGGGGGGTGTCTACGAGCAGTACTTC. Amino acid sequence: CASSMGGGVYEQYF. The variable domain in full, completed from reference TRBV19 and TRBJ2-7, reads DGGITQSPKYLFRKEGQNVTLSCEQNLNHDAMYWYRQDPGQGLRLIYYSQIVNDFQKGDIAEGYSVSREKKESFPLTVTSAQKNPTAFYLCASSMGGGVYEQYFGPGTRLTVT.

CDR3 loop: CASSSPDRGIHTEAFF. CDR3 nucleotides: TGTGCCAGCAGTTCTCCGGACAGGGGGATACACACTGAAGCTTTCTTT. The V gene is TRBV28, the J gene TRBJ1-1, with TRBD1 matching over 10 bases. Per germline, CDR1 MDHEN and CDR2 SYDVKM. Trimming cost V 4 bases and J 3 bases; bases outside gene matches: 8. The CDR3 is 16 residues long. Variable domain in full (rest from reference TRBV28 and TRBJ1-1): DVKVTQSSRYLVKRTGEKVFLECVQDMDHENMFWYRQDPGLGLRLIYFSYDVKMKEKGDIPEGYSVSREKKERFSLILESASTNQTSMYLCASSSPDRGIHTEAFFGQGTRLTVV.

In its sample, this clone was seen a few times. The rearrangement joins TRBV29-1 to TRBJ1-3, with 7 bases that match TRBD1. After removal of 5 bases from V and 2 bases from J, the junction contained 9 bases not matched to a gene. Germline V gene lookup returns CDR1 SQVTM and CDR2 ANQGSEA. CDR3 length: 15 amino acids. The CDR3 DNA sequence: TGCAGCGTTCCAGGGGGATCTGACCCTGGAAACACCATATATTTT. Translated, it gives CSVPGGSDPGNTIYF.

V and J are TRBV7-3 and TRBJ2-1; a possible D gene is TRBD2 (6 bases). V was pared by 6 bases and J by 3 bases, with 12 bases between. The CDR3 length is 14 residues. CDR1 is SGHTA, CDR2 FQGTGA, per germline. CDR3: CASSRDSNYNEQFF. For the CDR3, the DNA is TGTGCCAGCAGTCGGGACTCAAACTACAATGAGCAGTTCTTC.